Listed here is a single T cell receptor (beta chain). Its antigen is not known. Trimming at V came to 7 bases and at J to 6 bases, leaving 15 bases not matched to a gene. The germline V gene encodes CDR1 LNHDA and CDR2 SQIVND (reference sequence). The CDR3 covers 16 residues. The source of the sample is a study of T cell responses to AZD1222 COVID-19 vaccine. Points from the study as a whole: At baseline, just a handful of AZD1222 recipients tested seropositive. Most donors were white British, females outnumbered males, and clonal diversity was possibly underestimated. Spike-specific TCR breadth and depth rose after two AZD1222 doses. CD4 TCRs linked to vaccination spanned spike, dominating at 160-218 and 743-854.

Clones were sequenced by immunoSEQ multiplex PCR, and TCRdb holds only the in-frame ones, with some missing. The sample includes tens of thousands of clones, 87% of them seen just once. V gene TRBV19 combines with J gene TRBJ2-3, with 8 positions matching TRBD2. This clonotype was obtained from an adult who received the AZD1222 COVID-19 vaccine. Here the sequenced sample was peripheral blood, taken 28 days after the second AZD1222 dose. The CDR3 coding sequence is TGTGCCAGTACCCCCTTTGGCGGGAGGAGGTGGGATACGCAGTATTTT. Translation gives CASTPFGGRRWDTQYF.